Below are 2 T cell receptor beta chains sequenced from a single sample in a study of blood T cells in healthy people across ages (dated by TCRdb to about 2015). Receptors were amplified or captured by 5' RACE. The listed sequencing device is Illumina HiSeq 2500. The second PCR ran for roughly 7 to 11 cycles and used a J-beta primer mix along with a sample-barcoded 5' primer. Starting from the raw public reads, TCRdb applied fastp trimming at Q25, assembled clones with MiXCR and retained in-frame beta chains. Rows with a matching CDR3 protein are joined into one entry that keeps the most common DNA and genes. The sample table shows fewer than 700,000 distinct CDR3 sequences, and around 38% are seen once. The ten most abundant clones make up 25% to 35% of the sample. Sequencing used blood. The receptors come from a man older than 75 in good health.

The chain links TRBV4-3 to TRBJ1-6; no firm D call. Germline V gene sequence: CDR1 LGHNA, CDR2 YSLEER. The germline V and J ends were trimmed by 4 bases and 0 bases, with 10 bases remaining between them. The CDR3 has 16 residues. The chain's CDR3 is CASSLNSPSYNSPLHF. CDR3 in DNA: TGCGCCAGCAGCCTTAACAGTCCCTCCTATAATTCACCCCTCCACTTT.

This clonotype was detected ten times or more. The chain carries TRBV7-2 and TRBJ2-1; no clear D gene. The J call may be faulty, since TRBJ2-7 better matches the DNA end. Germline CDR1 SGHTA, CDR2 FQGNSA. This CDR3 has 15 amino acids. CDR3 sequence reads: CASSLASISYNEQYF. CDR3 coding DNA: TGTGCCAGCAGCTTAGCTAGCATCTCCTACAATGAGCAGTACTTC.